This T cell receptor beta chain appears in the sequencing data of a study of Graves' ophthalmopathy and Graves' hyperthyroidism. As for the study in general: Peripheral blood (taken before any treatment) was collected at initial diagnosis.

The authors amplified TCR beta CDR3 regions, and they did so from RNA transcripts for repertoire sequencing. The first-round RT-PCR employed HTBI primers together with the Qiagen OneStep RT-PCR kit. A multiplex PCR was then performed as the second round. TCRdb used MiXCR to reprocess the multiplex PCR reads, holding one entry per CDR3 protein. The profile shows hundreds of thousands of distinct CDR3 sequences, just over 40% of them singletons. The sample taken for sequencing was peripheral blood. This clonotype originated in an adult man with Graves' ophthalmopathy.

CDR3 in DNA: TGTGCCTGGAGTCTAGCGGACTACGAGCAGTACTTC. This gives the protein CAWSLADYEQYF. The V call is TRBV30, the J call TRBJ2-7; 7 bases map to TRBD2. CDR3 length: 12 amino acids. V was clipped by 2 bases and J by 3 bases; unmatched bases: 1. Germline V gene data show CDR1 as GTSNPN and CDR2 as SVGIG (reference sequence). Full variable domain (remainder filled in from reference TRBV30 and TRBJ2-7): SQTIHQWPATLVQPVGSPLSLECTVEGTSNPNLYWYRQAAGRGLQLLFYSVGIGQISSEVPQNLSASRPQDRQFILSSKKLLLSDSGFYLCAWSLADYEQYFGPGTRLTVT.